The rows below give T cell receptor beta chains drawn from one sample of a study of T cells in Graves' hyperthyroidism and ophthalmopathy. Using its own MiXCR run on the multiplex PCR reads, TCRdb lists one record per CDR3 protein. This table holds around 500,000 distinct CDR3 sequences, under 25% found once. Sequenced input: blood. Receptors were obtained from a woman in her 70s with Graves' ophthalmopathy. The CDR3 runs from the conserved cysteine through the conserved F or W. Fields, in order: V gene, D gene, J gene, clone size, CDR3 protein, CDR3 DNA. The D gene is left open where the match is weak. Where a row states a size, it is once, few, many or the class of an expanded clone; other rows omit it.

v_gene: TRBV12-3/TRBV12-4
d_gene: .
j_gene: TRBJ2-1
abundance: few
CDR3aa: CASSFGFAYNEQFF
CDR3nt: TGTGCCAGCAGTTTCGGGTTCGCCTACAATGAGCAGTTCTTC

v_gene: TRBV12-3/TRBV12-4
d_gene: TRBD1
j_gene: TRBJ2-2
abundance: .
CDR3aa: CASSWTGGGAGELFF
CDR3nt: TGTGCCAGCAGTTGGACAGGGGGCGGGGCCGGGGAGCTGTTTTTT

v_gene: TRBV5-1
d_gene: .
j_gene: TRBJ2-2
abundance: few
CDR3aa: CASSPHRVGGELFF
CDR3nt: TGCGCCAGCAGCCCCCACAGGGTCGGAGGGGAGCTGTTTTTT

v_gene: TRBV12-3/TRBV12-4
d_gene: TRBD2
j_gene: TRBJ2-1
abundance: few
CDR3aa: CASRLAGFLNEQFF
CDR3nt: TGTGCCAGCAGGCTAGCGGGCTTCCTAAATGAGCAGTTCTTC

v_gene: TRBV19
d_gene: TRBD1
j_gene: TRBJ1-1
abundance: many
CDR3aa: CASRRPGQSTEAFF
CDR3nt: TGTGCCAGTAGGAGGCCGGGACAGAGTACTGAAGCTTTCTTT

v_gene: TRBV7-9
d_gene: .
j_gene: TRBJ1-2
abundance: few
CDR3aa: CASSPRDLGANYGYTF
CDR3nt: TGTGCCAGCAGCCCCAGAGACCTGGGGGCAAATTATGGCTACACCTTC

v_gene: TRBV11-2
d_gene: .
j_gene: TRBJ1-3
abundance: .
CDR3aa: CASSLGRGSGNTIYF
CDR3nt: TGTGCCAGCAGCTTAGGGAGGGGCTCTGGAAACACCATATATTTT

v_gene: TRBV9
d_gene: TRBD2
j_gene: TRBJ2-3
abundance: few
CDR3aa: CASSVFSGTSSSTDTQYF
CDR3nt: TGTGCCAGCAGCGTTTTCTCCGGGACTAGCTCTAGCACAGATACGCAGTATTTT

v_gene: TRBV7-9
d_gene: .
j_gene: TRBJ1-2
abundance: .
CDR3aa: CASSPRPTPKASSYGYTF
CDR3nt: TGTGCCAGCAGCCCACGACCAACCCCCAAGGCAAGCAGCTATGGCTACACCTTC

v_gene: TRBV12-3/TRBV12-4
d_gene: .
j_gene: TRBJ1-2
abundance: many
CDR3aa: CASNKQGSGYTF
CDR3nt: TGTGCCAGCAACAAACAGGGTTCTGGCTACACCTTC

v_gene: TRBV30
d_gene: .
j_gene: TRBJ2-3
abundance: few
CDR3aa: CAWSFGGLDTQYF
CDR3nt: TGTGCCTGGAGTTTCGGAGGGTTGGATACGCAGTATTTT

v_gene: TRBV7-2
d_gene: TRBD2
j_gene: TRBJ2-1
abundance: many
CDR3aa: CASSFTLAGNNEQFF
CDR3nt: TGTGCCAGCAGCTTCACGCTAGCGGGAAACAATGAGCAGTTCTTC

v_gene: TRBV3-1
d_gene: .
j_gene: TRBJ2-7
abundance: .
CDR3aa: CASNQVHSSYEQYF
CDR3nt: TGTGCCAGCAACCAAGTCCACAGCTCCTACGAGCAGTACTTC

v_gene: TRBV28
d_gene: .
j_gene: TRBJ1-4
abundance: .
CDR3aa: CAARGRAANEKLFF
CDR3nt: TGTGCCGCCAGAGGGAGGGCCGCTAATGAAAAACTGTTTTTT

v_gene: TRBV25-1
d_gene: .
j_gene: TRBJ1-2
abundance: .
CDR3aa: CASSEQYYGYTF
CDR3nt: TGTGCCAGCAGTGAACAGTACTATGGCTACACCTTC

v_gene: TRBV10-1
d_gene: .
j_gene: TRBJ2-3
abundance: .
CDR3aa: CASRDGGHTQYF
CDR3nt: TGCGCCAGCAGGGATGGGGGACATACGCAGTATTTT

v_gene: TRBV2
d_gene: .
j_gene: TRBJ1-1
abundance: many
CDR3aa: CASSNLGTANTEAFF
CDR3nt: TGTGCCAGCAGTAATCTAGGGACGGCGAACACTGAAGCTTTCTTT

v_gene: TRBV20-1
d_gene: .
j_gene: TRBJ1-2
abundance: .
CDR3aa: CSAGGMALYGYTF
CDR3nt: TGCAGTGCTGGCGGTATGGCCCTTTATGGCTACACCTTC

v_gene: TRBV10-3
d_gene: .
j_gene: TRBJ2-1
abundance: few
CDR3aa: CAISGLNNEQFF
CDR3nt: TGTGCCATCAGTGGTCTGAACAATGAGCAGTTCTTC

v_gene: TRBV6-2/TRBV6-3
d_gene: TRBD1
j_gene: TRBJ2-6
abundance: .
CDR3aa: CASSYSYYRDRGRPGANVLTF
CDR3nt: TGTGCCAGCAGTTACTCATATTACCGGGACAGGGGGCGCCCAGGGGCCAACGTCCTGACTTTC

v_gene: TRBV2
d_gene: .
j_gene: TRBJ2-5
abundance: few
CDR3aa: CASSEGVWSAPYF
CDR3nt: TGTGCCAGCAGTGAAGGGGTTTGGTCCGCCCCGTACTTC

v_gene: TRBV19
d_gene: .
j_gene: TRBJ1-2
abundance: few
CDR3aa: CASAGNSGSGGYTF
CDR3nt: TGTGCCAGTGCCGGAAACTCCGGGTCGGGTGGCTACACCTTC

v_gene: TRBV12-3/TRBV12-4
d_gene: TRBD1
j_gene: TRBJ1-5
abundance: few
CDR3aa: CASSFRQGEEQPQHF
CDR3nt: TGTGCCAGCAGTTTCCGGCAGGGGGAGGAACAGCCCCAGCATTTT

v_gene: TRBV6-2/TRBV6-3
d_gene: TRBD2
j_gene: TRBJ2-1
abundance: .
CDR3aa: CASSRPRTSGYGGNEQFF
CDR3nt: TGTGCCAGCAGTCGACCCCGGACTAGCGGGTATGGTGGCAATGAGCAGTTCTTC

v_gene: TRBV6-1
d_gene: .
j_gene: TRBJ1-2
abundance: few
CDR3aa: CASSEGFNYGYTF
CDR3nt: TGTGCCAGCAGTGAAGGGTTCAACTATGGCTACACCTTC

v_gene: TRBV6-1
d_gene: .
j_gene: TRBJ1-5
abundance: .
CDR3aa: CASSDEAALGNQPQHF
CDR3nt: TGTGCCAGCAGTGACGAGGCAGCCTTGGGCAATCAGCCCCAGCATTTT

v_gene: TRBV6-2/TRBV6-3
d_gene: .
j_gene: TRBJ1-1
abundance: many
CDR3aa: CASNENSGIEAFF
CDR3nt: TGTGCCAGCAACGAAAACTCGGGCATTGAAGCTTTCTTT

v_gene: TRBV12-3/TRBV12-4
d_gene: TRBD1
j_gene: TRBJ2-4
abundance: many
CDR3aa: CASSLVTVGGPRTGDKNIQYF
CDR3nt: TGTGCCAGCAGTTTAGTAACCGTGGGGGGGCCTCGGACAGGGGATAAAAACATTCAGTACTTC

v_gene: TRBV7-9
d_gene: TRBD1
j_gene: TRBJ1-1
abundance: few
CDR3aa: CASSLVSGGNTEAFF
CDR3nt: TGTGCCAGCAGCTTAGTATCAGGGGGAAACACTGAAGCTTTCTTT

v_gene: TRBV27
d_gene: .
j_gene: TRBJ2-1
abundance: few
CDR3aa: CASSLSRESKFEQFF
CDR3nt: TGTGCCAGCAGTTTATCGCGAGAGAGCAAGTTTGAGCAGTTCTTC

v_gene: TRBV20-1
d_gene: TRBD2
j_gene: TRBJ2-3
abundance: few
CDR3aa: CSARGTGTSGSDTQYF
CDR3nt: TGCAGTGCTAGAGGCACCGGGACTAGCGGGTCAGATACGCAGTATTTT

v_gene: TRBV19
d_gene: .
j_gene: TRBJ1-3
abundance: few
CDR3aa: CASSMGGSGNTIYF
CDR3nt: TGTGCCAGTAGTATGGGCGGATCTGGAAACACCATATATTTT

v_gene: TRBV5-1
d_gene: TRBD2
j_gene: TRBJ2-3
abundance: .
CDR3aa: CASRTSGMSTDTQYF
CDR3nt: TGCGCCAGCAGAACTAGCGGGATGAGCACAGATACGCAGTATTTT

v_gene: TRBV27
d_gene: TRBD2
j_gene: TRBJ2-1
abundance: .
CDR3aa: CASSYLSLETSGSQDEQFF
CDR3nt: TGTGCCAGCAGTTACCTCTCACTTGAGACTAGCGGGAGTCAGGATGAGCAGTTCTTC

v_gene: TRBV18
d_gene: .
j_gene: TRBJ1-1
abundance: .
CDR3aa: CASSPHPDPGAEAFF
CDR3nt: TGTGCCAGCTCACCACATCCCGATCCAGGGGCTGAAGCTTTCTTT

v_gene: TRBV4-3
d_gene: .
j_gene: TRBJ1-1
abundance: few
CDR3aa: CASSQRRQTEAFF
CDR3nt: TGCGCCAGCAGCCAACGTAGACAGACTGAAGCTTTCTTT

v_gene: TRBV6-1
d_gene: .
j_gene: TRBJ2-3
abundance: few
CDR3aa: CASSEAGGRIGDTQYF
CDR3nt: TGTGCCAGCAGTGAAGCGGGGGGGCGGATAGGAGATACGCAGTATTTT

v_gene: TRBV7-9
d_gene: .
j_gene: TRBJ2-1
abundance: few
CDR3aa: CASSLRGTYNEQFF
CDR3nt: TGTGCCAGCAGCTTACGGGGGACCTACAATGAGCAGTTCTTC

v_gene: TRBV2
d_gene: TRBD1
j_gene: TRBJ2-1
abundance: many
CDR3aa: CASTRDRREYNEQFF
CDR3nt: TGTGCCAGCACCAGGGACAGGAGAGAATACAATGAGCAGTTCTTC

v_gene: TRBV5-1
d_gene: .
j_gene: TRBJ2-1
abundance: .
CDR3aa: CASTQERTYNEQFF
CDR3nt: TGCGCCAGCACCCAGGAAAGGACCTACAATGAGCAGTTCTTC

v_gene: TRBV27
d_gene: .
j_gene: TRBJ2-2
abundance: few
CDR3aa: CASSLWGVGELFF
CDR3nt: TGTGCCAGCAGTTTATGGGGCGTCGGGGAGCTGTTTTTT

v_gene: TRBV19
d_gene: .
j_gene: TRBJ2-3
abundance: .
CDR3aa: CASRSLGGDTQYF
CDR3nt: TGTGCCAGTAGAAGCCTGGGGGGAGATACGCAGTATTTT

v_gene: TRBV12-3/TRBV12-4
d_gene: .
j_gene: TRBJ1-5
abundance: many
CDR3aa: CASSRTRNQPQHF
CDR3nt: TGTGCCAGCAGTCGGACAAGGAATCAGCCCCAGCATTTT

v_gene: TRBV11-2
d_gene: .
j_gene: TRBJ1-4
abundance: few
CDR3aa: CASSKDIRNEKLFF
CDR3nt: TGTGCCAGCAGCAAGGACATACGTAATGAAAAACTGTTTTTT

v_gene: TRBV6-2/TRBV6-3
d_gene: TRBD2
j_gene: TRBJ2-3
abundance: few
CDR3aa: CASSNLAGGDTQYF
CDR3nt: TGTGCCAGCAGTAACCTAGCGGGAGGGGATACGCAGTATTTT

v_gene: TRBV12-3/TRBV12-4
d_gene: TRBD2
j_gene: TRBJ2-3
abundance: .
CDR3aa: CASSLTGGGGDTQYF
CDR3nt: TGTGCCAGCAGTTTAACGGGAGGGGGAGGAGATACGCAGTATTTT